The source of this T cell receptor beta chain is a study of cytomegalovirus exposure and HLA in healthy donors. Overall study: A previous analysis identified around 120 million unique TCR beta sequences derived from around 200 million T cells. Study results and limitations: The authors later found most CMV-associated TCR beta chains appeared HLA-restricted. It was likely that a cluster of highly shared sequence variants was a sequencing artifact.

13 Jbeta primers and 60 Vbeta primers were used for the PCR. In the original analysis: In a later analysis, 80 million or so unique TCR beta chains included roughly 11 million shared by two or more donors. The table came from immunoSEQ multiplex PCR; TCRdb's copy has only in-frame clones and leaves some out. For V, J and clone size, that table is used; D and trimming come from the DNA. The table lists 150,000 to 200,000 clones, around 74% of them singletons. A word on this clone: Its antigen is unknown.

Per germline, CDR1 LGHNA and CDR2 YSLEER. This CDR3 has 13 amino acids. Trimming stripped 1 base from V and 3 bases from J, with 7 bases between. The sequencing input was PBMCs. The clonotype comes from a girl aged 5 to 17 in good health and CMV-seropositive. The chain has TRBV4-3 and TRBJ2-7; TRBD1 might be the D (6 bases). The CDR3 here is CASSQVQGYEQYF. The CDR3 DNA is TGCGCCAGCAGCCAAGTACAGGGCTACGAGCAGTACTTC.